Below, 28 T cell receptor beta chains from the same sample are listed, as sequenced in a study of neoadjuvant anti-PD-1 for oral cavity cancer. Time point denoted: after neoadjuvant nivolumab, at surgical resection. TCRdb's copy holds only in-frame clones and misses some; the assay was immunoSEQ multiplex PCR. The table has roughly 14,000 clones, about three quarters seen once. Specimen: PBMCs, collected after nivolumab (anti-PD-1) treatment. The source of these receptors is a person between 35 and 79 years old with oral cavity squamous cell carcinoma.

V and J are TRBV6-6 and TRBJ2-5, with D unresolved. The CDR3 runs 12 residues. CDR1 and CDR2 from the germline V gene are MNHNY and SVGAGI (reference sequence). Trimming took off 6 bases at V and 6 bases at J, with 11 bases between the two ends. The CDR3 protein is CASSSLGQTQYF. As DNA, the CDR3 is TGTGCCAGCAGCTCCCTAGGTCAGACCCAGTACTTC.

This chain uses TRBV6-5 with TRBJ2-2; D perhaps matches TRBD1 (5 bases). The V end lost 3 bases, the J end lost 0 bases, and 11 bases lay between the germline ends. Germline values: CDR1 MNHEY, CDR2 SVGAGI. CDR3 length: 16 amino acids. The CDR3 protein is CASSYDGASNTGELFF. The CDR3 nucleotides are TGTGCCAGCAGTTATGATGGGGCCTCGAACACCGGGGAGCTGTTTTTT.

The chain uses TRBV29-1 and TRBJ2-1; 7 positions match TRBD1. The V segment lost 2 bases and the J segment 7 bases; nucleotides outside the gene matches: 8. The CDR3 spans 14 residues. Germline V gene lookup returns CDR1 SQVTM and CDR2 ANQGSEA. CDR3 in amino acids: CSVERQGTVNEQFF. For the CDR3, the DNA is TGCAGCGTTGAACGACAGGGAACTGTGAATGAGCAGTTCTTC.

The chain links TRBV6-1 to TRBJ1-3, with D possibly matching TRBD1 (6 bases). CDR3 size: 15 residues. The V gene lost 6 bases and the J gene lost 0 bases, with 12 bases spanning the gap. Germline V lookup: CDR1 MNHNS, CDR2 SASEGT. CDR3 DNA sequence: TGTGCCAGCAGAGGACAGTTAAGCTCTGGAAACACCATATATTTT. Translation gives CASRGQLSSGNTIYF.

The chain is built from TRBV19 and TRBJ1-1; no reliable D call. CDR1 and CDR2 from the germline V gene are LNHDA and SQIVND (reference sequence). This CDR3 spans 11 amino acids. V lost 5 bases and J 2 bases, leaving 3 bases between the germline ends. CDR3 in DNA: TGTGCCAGTAGTTTAAACACTGAAGCTTTCTTT. Protein product: CASSLNTEAFF.

The chain joins TRBV7-8 to TRBJ1-2, with D unresolved. V lost 3 bases and J 8 bases, leaving 19 bases between the germline ends. The germline V gene has CDR1 SGHVS and CDR2 FQNEAQ. The CDR3 runs 15 residues. The CDR3 region is CASSLQGSSFSGYTF. The CDR3 nucleotides read TGTGCCAGCAGCTTGCAAGGGTCCTCATTCAGCGGCTACACCTTC. Using reference TRBV7-8 and TRBJ1-2 for the parts outside the CDR3, the full variable domain is GAGVSQSPRYKVAKRGQDVALRCDPISGHVSLFWYQQALGQGPEFLTYFQNEAQLDKSGLPSDRFFAERPEGSVSTLKIQRTQQEDSAVYLCASSLQGSSFSGYTFGSGTRLTVV.

This chain connects TRBV6-6 to TRBJ1-2; TRBD1 matches 7 bases. V shed 8 bases and J 1 base; nucleotides not matched to a gene: 13. CDR1 is MNHNY, CDR2 SVGAGI, per germline (reference sequence). This CDR3 region has 16 residues. The chain's CDR3 is CASRSRGTVVNYGYTF. The CDR3 DNA is TGTGCCAGCCGTTCTAGGGGGACAGTTGTTAACTATGGCTACACCTTC.

The chain combines TRBV4-1 with TRBJ1-5, with 7 bases aligning to TRBD1. Germline trimming cut 0 bases from V and 0 bases from J; bases unmatched to any gene: 8. The germline CDR1 and CDR2 sequences are MGHRA and YSYEKL. There are 18 residues in the CDR3. The CDR3 region is CASSQDRGQTGSNQPQHF. In DNA, the CDR3 is TGCGCCAGCAGCCAAGATAGGGGGCAGACGGGTAGCAATCAGCCCCAGCATTTT.

This chain connects TRBV27 to TRBJ1-5; possible D gene TRBD1, 6 bases. V lost 6 bases, J lost 1 base, and 13 bases lay in between. The germline V gene encodes CDR1 MNHEY and CDR2 SMNVEV (reference sequence). This CDR3 has 15 residues. This chain's CDR3 is CASRLQGISNQPQHF. The CDR3 bases are TGTGCCAGCAGACTACAGGGAATAAGCAATCAGCCCCAGCATTTT.

The rearrangement uses TRBV6-1 and TRBJ1-2; D is unclear. The V gene lost 1 base and the J gene lost 5 bases, with 11 bases spanning the gap. The germline gives CDR1 MNHNS, CDR2 SASEGT. The CDR3 is 14 residues long. As DNA, the CDR3 is TGTGCCAGCAGTGAAGTCGCGGCAGGTTATGGCTACACCTTC. It yields the protein CASSEVAAGYGYTF.

The V gene is TRBV6-5, the J gene TRBJ2-3; D is tentatively TRBD1 or TRBD2 (7 bases each). Germline CDR1 is MNHEY and CDR2 is SVGAGI. The CDR3 is 15 residues long. The ends were cut back, 4 bases at V and 4 bases at J, with 15 bases in the middle. The CDR3 region has the DNA TGTGCCAGCAGTTTCCAGGGGGGGTTCCCAGATACGCAGTATTTT. It translates to CASSFQGGFPDTQYF.

The CDR3 nucleotides read TGTGCCAGCAGCTTAGGGACTAATGAAAAACTGTTTTTT. This codes for CASSLGTNEKLFF. The V call is TRBV7-8, the J call TRBJ1-4; D gene ambiguous. CDR3 size: 13 residues. Germline V gene sequence: CDR1 SGHVS, CDR2 FQNEAQ. Trimming took 1 base from V and 2 from J, leaving 2 bases between them. Full variable domain (outside the CDR3, taken from reference TRBV7-8 and TRBJ1-4): GAGVSQSPRYKVAKRGQDVALRCDPISGHVSLFWYQQALGQGPEFLTYFQNEAQLDKSGLPSDRFFAERPEGSVSTLKIQRTQQEDSAVYLCASSLGTNEKLFFGSGTQLSVL.

The CDR3 loop is CASSSGAGLTDTQYF. CDR3 sequence (DNA): TGTGCCAGCAGCAGCGGGGCGGGACTAACAGATACGCAGTATTTT. The chain links TRBV6-4 to TRBJ2-3; 7 bases fit TRBD2. After removal of 6 bases from V and 3 bases from J, the junction contained 9 bases not matched to a gene. Germline CDR1 and CDR2: MRHNA and SNTAGT. The CDR3 consists of 15 residues.

This rearrangement joins TRBV2 to TRBJ1-5, with 9 bases aligning to TRBD1. With 1 base clipped from V and 5 bases from J, the junction kept 6 bases outside the gene matches. The CDR3 runs to 16 residues. Germline loops: CDR1 SNHLY, CDR2 FYNNEI. The CDR3 DNA sequence: TGTGCCAGCAGTGAAGACAAGGACAGGGGTTATCAGCCCCAGCATTTT. The encoded protein is CASSEDKDRGYQPQHF.

The CDR3 nucleotides read TGCGCCAGCAGCGAGGTCCTAGCCACCACAGATACGCAGTATTTT. It is translated as CASSEVLATTDTQYF. V usage is TRBV5-1 and J usage is TRBJ2-3; tentatively, D is TRBD2 (5 bases). Germline CDR1 and CDR2: SGHRS and YFSETQ. Trimming took off 4 bases at V and 2 bases at J, with 14 bases between the two ends. There are 15 residues in the CDR3. The whole variable domain, remainder taken from reference TRBV5-1 and TRBJ2-3, is KAGVTQTPRYLIKTRGQQVTLSCSPISGHRSVSWYQQTPGQGLQFLFEYFSETQRNKGNFPGRFSGRQFSNSRSEMNVSTLELGDSALYLCASSEVLATTDTQYFGPGTRLTVL.

This chain joins TRBV28 and TRBJ2-7; D is undetermined. The germline V and J ends were trimmed by 5 bases and 2 bases, with 13 bases remaining between them. This CDR3 is 14 amino acids long. CDR1 is MDHEN and CDR2 is SYDVKM in the germline V gene. Here the CDR3 DNA reads TGTGCCAGCAGTCCCTGGACGGATCCCTACGAGCAGTACTTC. It specifies CASSPWTDPYEQYF.

This sequence joins TRBV4-1 and TRBJ2-1; 7 nucleotides align to TRBD2. V shed 4 bases and J 6 bases; nucleotides not matched to a gene: 12. The CDR3 length is 16 residues. Germline V CDR1 and CDR2: MGHRA, YSYEKL. The CDR3 nucleotides read TGCGCCAGCAGCCGGCCTGGGGCTAGCGGTGGCAATGAGCAGTTCTTC. It yields the protein CASSRPGASGGNEQFF.

The genes are TRBV10-3 and TRBJ2-1, with 10 bases fitting TRBD2. The CDR3 totals 14 residues. Trimming removed 4 bases from V and 5 bases from J; junction bases left unmatched: 2. From germline, CDR1 is ENHRY and CDR2 SYGVKD. CDR3 amino acids: CAISVLAGDNEQFF. The CDR3 DNA reads TGTGCCATCAGTGTCCTAGCGGGAGACAATGAGCAGTTCTTC.

The chain combines TRBV10-1 with TRBJ2-1; 10 bases are a match to TRBD2. V gave up 3 bases and J gave up 6 bases; unmatched junction bases: 8. This CDR3 is 16 amino acids long. Germline CDR1 WNHNN, CDR2 SYGVQD (reference sequence). This CDR3 is CASSDPSGSGGNEQFF. CDR3 DNA: TGCGCCAGCAGTGACCCTAGCGGGAGTGGTGGCAATGAGCAGTTCTTC.

The chain joins TRBV4-1 to TRBJ1-2, with a weak D call TRBD1 (6 bases). Trimming removed 4 bases from V and 6 bases from J, with 12 bases in between. This CDR3 comprises 13 residues. Germline V CDR1 and CDR2: MGHRA, YSYEKL. DNA of the CDR3: TGCGCCAGCAGCCGACAGGTTTTGGATGGCTACACCTTC. As protein: CASSRQVLDGYTF.

This clone was counted a single time. The chain uses TRBV7-9 and TRBJ1-1; a weak D match, TRBD1 (5 bases). V lost 1 base and J 6 bases, leaving 9 bases between the germline ends. Germline V CDR1 and CDR2: SEHNR, FQNEAQ (reference sequence). This CDR3 has 13 residues. The CDR3 region has the DNA TGTGCCAGCAGCTTAGGGGGGACCCCTGAAGCTTTCTTT. Amino acids: CASSLGGTPEAFF.

The rearrangement links TRBV10-3 to TRBJ2-6, with D hard to call. The CDR3 is made up of 14 amino acids. The germline V gene has CDR1 ENHRY and CDR2 SYGVKD. The V and J ends lost 2 bases and 3 bases respectively, with 5 bases between them. The CDR3: CAISEEVGANVLTF. In nucleotides, the CDR3 is TGTGCCATCAGTGAGGAGGTTGGGGCCAACGTCCTGACTTTC.

This chain uses TRBV7-8 with TRBJ1-1; TRBD1 might be the D (5 bases). The CDR3 extends over 15 amino acids. Trimming removed 3 bases at V and 5 bases at J, with 16 bases between. The V gene's germline CDR1 is SGHVS and CDR2 FQNEAQ. DNA of the CDR3: TGTGCCAGCAGCTTCCAGCCGGGGGAAAAAACTGAAGCTTTCTTT. Amino acids: CASSFQPGEKTEAFF.

For this clone: An end of the junction differs from the germline gene, which may be a read error. The rearrangement uses TRBV7-7 and TRBJ2-2; TRBD1 agrees at 9 bases. Germline values: CDR1 SSHAT, CDR2 FNYEAQ (reference sequence). The CDR3 runs 16 residues. The CDR3 protein is CASSLGTGTPRGELFF. The CDR3 DNA is TGTGCTAGCAGCTTAGGGACAGGGACCCCCCGCGGGGAGCTGTTTTTT.

The V gene is TRBV5-6, the J gene TRBJ2-5; TRBD1 aligns across 7 bases. From germline, CDR1 is SGHDT and CDR2 YYEEEE. V lost 0 bases and J lost 4; bases outside the gene matches: 6. The length of the CDR3 is 15 residues. CDR3 in amino acids: CASSLGLGGLETQYF. The CDR3 bases are TGTGCCAGCAGCTTGGGTTTAGGGGGCCTAGAGACCCAGTACTTC.

This clone was detected only a few times. The V gene is TRBV5-1, the J gene TRBJ2-5, with TRBD1 as a possible D gene (5 bases). The CDR3 sequence is 15 residues long. Germline-derived CDR1 and CDR2 are SGHRS and YFSETQ. Deletions cut 2 bases from V and 3 bases from J, with 14 bases between. CDR3 DNA: TGCGCCAGCAGCTTTGGAACTTTAGGGGAAGAGACCCAGTACTTC. Residues: CASSFGTLGEETQYF. Together with reference TRBV5-1 and TRBJ2-5, the CDR3 gives the full variable domain: KAGVTQTPRYLIKTRGQQVTLSCSPISGHRSVSWYQQTPGQGLQFLFEYFSETQRNKGNFPGRFSGRQFSNSRSEMNVSTLELGDSALYLCASSFGTLGEETQYFGPGTRLLVL.

The rearrangement uses TRBV5-1 and TRBJ2-2; D gene ambiguous. Between the trimmed V and J ends, which lost 7 bases and 1 base, there was a span of 14 bases. This CDR3 has 15 amino acids. The V gene's germline CDR1 is SGHRS and CDR2 YFSETQ. In DNA, the CDR3 is TGCGCCAGCGCCCCAGGATTTTTGAACACCGGGGAGCTGTTTTTT. Protein sequence: CASAPGFLNTGELFF.

The V call is TRBV30, the J call TRBJ1-5, with a tentative D call TRBD1 (5 bases). The V end lost 0 bases, the J end lost 10 bases, and 13 bases lay between the germline ends. Germline V CDR1 and CDR2: GTSNPN, SVGIG (reference sequence). This CDR3 is built from 13 residues. In DNA, the CDR3 is TGTGCCTGGAGTGTACACGGGGGGGGACCCCAGCATTTT. Amino acid sequence: CAWSVHGGGPQHF.